Following are 24 T cell receptor beta chains from one sample sequenced in a study of cytomegalovirus exposure and HLA in healthy donors. Primers for the PCR totalled 60 Vbeta and 13 Jbeta. Produced via immunoSEQ multiplex PCR; TCRdb's table is partial and in-frame only. The table lists about 200,000 clones, roughly 83% of them singletons, with around 1.6% in the top ten. The sequenced sample consisted of PBMCs. The receptors were sampled from a woman in her fifties or sixties in good health and CMV-seronegative.

This chain joins TRBV27 and TRBJ1-4, with D possibly matching TRBD1 (5 bases). V lost 0 bases, J lost 5 bases, and 7 bases lay in between. Germline CDR1 is MNHEY and CDR2 is SMNVEV (reference sequence). The CDR3 spans 14 residues. CDR3 loop: CASSLSGQNEKLFF. The CDR3 DNA is TGTGCCAGCAGTTTATCGGGGCAGAATGAAAAACTGTTTTTT.

There are a few counts of this clone. V and J are TRBV5-4 and TRBJ2-3, with 9 bases aligning to TRBD2. Germline trimming cut 1 base from V and 5 bases from J; bases unmatched to any gene: 14. Germline V lookup: CDR1 SGHNT, CDR2 YYREEE (reference sequence). CDR3 length equals 18 residues. CDR3 nucleotide sequence: TGTGCCAGCAGCTTGAGCAGGGGCGCGGGGGGGCCAGGAGATACGCAGTATTTT. Protein sequence: CASSLSRGAGGPGDTQYF.

In its sample, this clone was seen a few times. This rearrangement joins TRBV2 to TRBJ1-1, with D unclear. Per the germline V gene, CDR1 is SNHLY and CDR2 is FYNNEI. This CDR3 has 15 amino acids. V was shortened by 4 bases and J by 3 bases, with 15 bases between the two germline ends. This CDR3 reads CASSGRLYEDTEAFF. DNA of the CDR3: TGTGCCAGCAGTGGGCGCCTTTATGAGGACACTGAAGCTTTCTTT.

This chain links TRBV5-1 with TRBJ1-1, with 10 bases that match TRBD1. This CDR3 spans 16 amino acids. V was pared by 2 bases and J by 2 bases, with 6 bases of the junction left unmatched. In germline, CDR1 is SGHRS, CDR2 YFSETQ. The CDR3 loop reads CASSLEGQGYNTEAFF. As DNA, the CDR3 is TGCGCCAGCAGCTTAGAGGGACAGGGGTACAACACTGAAGCTTTCTTT.

The rearrangement uses TRBV11-2 and TRBJ2-1; 13 positions match TRBD2. In germline, CDR1 is SGHAT, CDR2 FQNNGV. This CDR3 has 16 amino acids. With 4 bases clipped from V and 5 bases from J, the junction kept 5 bases outside the gene matches. The DNA of the CDR3 is TGTGCCAGCAGCTCGGGACTAGCGGGATCGAACAATGAGCAGTTCTTC. Translation gives CASSSGLAGSNNEQFF.

The chain joins TRBV7-2 to TRBJ1-5; 8 bases line up with TRBD1. The ends lost 2 bases at V and 7 bases at J; junction bases unmatched: 7. This CDR3 has 15 residues. Germline CDR1 is SGHTA and CDR2 is FQGNSA. This CDR3 reads CASSLRLQGGQPQHF. CDR3 bases: TGTGCCAGCAGCTTAAGGTTACAGGGGGGACAGCCCCAGCATTTT.

This clone occurred once. In the same sample, other DNA sequences code for this CDR3. The V and J genes are TRBV14 and TRBJ1-1; D remains ambiguous. Trimming took off 3 bases at V and 11 bases at J, with 16 bases between the two ends. The germline V gene has CDR1 SGHDN and CDR2 FVKESK. The CDR3 runs to 13 residues. CDR3 nucleotides: TGTGCCAGCAGCCACTCCAGGAACCGACGGGCTTTCTTT. This translates into CASSHSRNRRAFF. Drawing the rest from reference TRBV14 and TRBJ1-1, the complete variable domain is EAGVTQFPSHSVIEKGQTVTLRCDPISGHDNLYWYRRVMGKEIKFLLHFVKESKQDESGMPNNRFLAERTGGTYSTLKVQPAELEDSGVYFCASSHSRNRRAFFGQGTRLTVV.

The chain has TRBV9 and TRBJ2-4; 7 bases line up with TRBD1. The germline V gene encodes CDR1 SGDLS and CDR2 YYNGEE. The CDR3 runs to 14 residues. V dropped 4 bases and J dropped 9; count of bases not matched to a gene: 10. CDR3 bases: TGTGCCAGCAGCCCTACAGGGGTTGTGGGCATTCAGTACTTC. This codes for CASSPTGVVGIQYF.

The rearrangement joins TRBV7-8 to TRBJ2-3; 13 bases are shared with TRBD2. The V gene's germline CDR1 is SGHVS and CDR2 FQNEAQ. CDR3 length equals 15 residues. The V and J ends lost 2 bases and 5 bases, in that order; junction bases with no gene match: 1. CDR3 region: CASSLRLAGGDTQYF. The DNA of the CDR3 is TGTGCCAGCAGCTTACGACTAGCGGGGGGAGATACGCAGTATTTT.

A remark on this clone: Relative to the germline gene, one junction end is altered; a read error may explain this. This chain links TRBV7-7 with TRBJ2-1; D is undetermined. This CDR3 region has 12 residues. Germline V gives CDR1 SSHAT, CDR2 FNYEAQ (reference sequence). CDR3 amino acids: CASSLDTNEQFF. Written as DNA, the CDR3 is TGTGCTAGCAGCTTAGATACTAATGAGCAGTTCTTC.

V is TRBV7-6 and J is TRBJ2-7; 7 bases align to TRBD1. In germline, CDR1 is SGHVS, CDR2 FNYEAQ. This CDR3 has 13 residues. V lost 4 bases and J lost 5; bases outside the gene matches: 5. Here the CDR3 reads CASSWGQIDEQYF. The CDR3 DNA sequence: TGTGCCAGCAGCTGGGGACAGATTGACGAGCAGTACTTC.

The chain couples TRBV7-3 to TRBJ2-3; 7 positions match TRBD2. Germline values: CDR1 SGHTA, CDR2 FQGTGA. The V gene end was trimmed by 6 bases and the J gene end by 6 bases; junction bases not matched to a gene: 9. CDR3 length: 14 amino acids. The CDR3 region is CASRFAGEGDTQYF. CDR3 in DNA: TGTGCCAGCAGATTTGCGGGGGAGGGGGATACGCAGTATTTT.

The rearrangement links TRBV11-3 to TRBJ2-1; weak D call: TRBD2 (5 bases). CDR3 length: 15 amino acids. Trimming took 5 bases from V and 0 from J, leaving 11 bases between them. CDR1 and CDR2 from the germline V gene are SGHNT and YENEEA. The CDR3 coding sequence is TGTGCCAGCAGCCCCCGGGCGGGCTCCTACAATGAGCAGTTCTTC. Its translation: CASSPRAGSYNEQFF.

This clone has only one observation. The chain is built from TRBV18 and TRBJ2-7, with D perhaps TRBD1 (5 bases). The V end was cut by 3 bases, the J end by 2 bases, with 8 bases between. Germline CDR1 is KGHSH and CDR2 is LQKENI. This CDR3 region has 13 residues. The CDR3 DNA sequence: TGTGCCAGCTCACCTGGGGCGACCTACGAGCAGTACTTC. Its protein product is CASSPGATYEQYF.

This clone was recorded a few times. V is TRBV4-2 and J is TRBJ1-5; no firm D call. The CDR3 totals 16 residues. The germline CDR1 and CDR2 sequences are LGHNA and YNFKEQ. Trimming removed 0 bases from V and 4 bases from J, with 13 bases in between. The CDR3 DNA is TGTGCCAGCAGCCAAGAGGAGGGCAGTCAGAATCAGCCCCAGCATTTT. This codes for CASSQEEGSQNQPQHF.

V and J are TRBV28 and TRBJ1-5; D perhaps matches TRBD1 (5 bases). The ends were cut back, 5 bases at V and 0 bases at J, with 11 bases in the middle. Germline CDR1 and CDR2: MDHEN and SYDVKM. The CDR3 is 15 residues long. In nucleotides, the CDR3 is TGTGCCAGCAGTCCCCGACAGACTAGCAATCAGCCCCAGCATTTT. Translating gives CASSPRQTSNQPQHF.

The rearrangement links TRBV5-1 to TRBJ2-7, with 11 bases identical to TRBD2. Germline assignment: CDR1 SGHRS and CDR2 YFSETQ. There are 15 residues in the CDR3. The V gene end was trimmed by 4 bases and the J gene end by 6 bases; junction bases not matched to a gene: 9. CDR3 coding DNA: TGCGCCAGCAGCGCCAGCTCGCTAGCGGGAGGCGAGCAGTACTTC. Amino acids: CASSASSLAGGEQYF.

This chain connects TRBV7-4 to TRBJ1-2, with a tentative D call TRBD1 (6 bases). The CDR3 has 16 amino acids. Between the trimmed V and J ends, which lost 3 bases and 5 bases, there was a span of 19 bases. Germline loops: CDR1 SGHVT, CDR2 SQSDAQ. The CDR3 coding sequence is TGTGCCAGCAGCTTCTGGATAGGGGGAGGGAAATATGGCTACACCTTC. Its protein product is CASSFWIGGGKYGYTF.

The chain has TRBV19 and TRBJ2-4; D possibly corresponds to TRBD1 (6 bases). CDR3 size: 15 residues. The V and J ends lost 1 base and 9 bases respectively, with 16 bases between them. Germline lookup yields CDR1 LNHDA and CDR2 SQIVND (reference sequence). Here the CDR3 DNA reads TGTGCCAGTAGTATAGGCACAGGGTCTGGTGGCATTCAGTACTTC. This codes for CASSIGTGSGGIQYF.

The V gene is TRBV25-1, the J gene TRBJ1-1, with 8 bases identical to TRBD1. The CDR3 sequence is 14 residues long. Germline CDR1 is MGHDK and CDR2 is SYGVNS. V shed 4 bases, J shed 1 base, and the junction held 2 bases outside the gene matches. This chain's CDR3 is CASSGTGRNTEAFF. CDR3 sequence (DNA): TGTGCCAGCAGTGGGACAGGGAGGAACACTGAAGCTTTCTTT.

V and J are TRBV5-8 and TRBJ2-3; a weak D match, TRBD2 (6 bases). The V gene lost 2 bases and the J gene lost 1 base, with 8 bases spanning the gap. In germline, CDR1 is SGHTS, CDR2 YDEGEE. There are 14 residues in the CDR3. The CDR3 sequence: CASSFERGTDTQYF. The DNA for the CDR3 is TGTGCCAGCAGCTTCGAGCGGGGCACAGATACGCAGTATTTT. The full variable domain, completed using reference TRBV5-8 and TRBJ2-3, is EAGVTQSPTHLIKTRGQQATLRCSPISGHTSVYWYQQALGLGLQFLLWYDEGEERNRGNFPPRFSGRQFPNYSSELNVNALELEDSALYLCASSFERGTDTQYFGPGTRLTVL.

This clone was observed a few times. V is TRBV5-4 and J is TRBJ2-7, with TRBD1 as a possible D gene (6 bases). Germline assignment: CDR1 SGHNT and CDR2 YYREEE (reference sequence). Deletions cut 0 bases from V and 1 base from J, with 20 bases between. CDR3 length equals 18 residues. The CDR3 DNA sequence: TGTGCCAGCAGCTTGGATGAGGGGGTGTTGGACGGATCCTACGAGCAGTACTTC. Translated, it gives CASSLDEGVLDGSYEQYF.

The V call is TRBV7-3, the J call TRBJ2-7; 7 nucleotides match TRBD2. The ends lost 6 bases at V and 3 bases at J; junction bases unmatched: 5. Germline V CDR1 and CDR2: SGHTA, FQGTGA. The CDR3 spans 13 residues. The CDR3 coding sequence is TGTGCCAGCAGGCGGGGCGGGAGCTACGAGCAGTACTTC. Its translation is CASRRGGSYEQYF.

This clone was seen a few times. The chain has TRBV6-1 and TRBJ2-3, with 8 bases fitting TRBD2. The germline V gene encodes CDR1 MNHNS and CDR2 SASEGT. With V trimmed by 6 bases and J by 3 bases, 8 bases remained unmatched. The CDR3 spans 15 residues. This chain's CDR3 is CASRGGSGGTDTQYF. The CDR3 DNA follows: TGTGCCAGCAGGGGGGGTTCGGGAGGGACAGATACGCAGTATTTT.